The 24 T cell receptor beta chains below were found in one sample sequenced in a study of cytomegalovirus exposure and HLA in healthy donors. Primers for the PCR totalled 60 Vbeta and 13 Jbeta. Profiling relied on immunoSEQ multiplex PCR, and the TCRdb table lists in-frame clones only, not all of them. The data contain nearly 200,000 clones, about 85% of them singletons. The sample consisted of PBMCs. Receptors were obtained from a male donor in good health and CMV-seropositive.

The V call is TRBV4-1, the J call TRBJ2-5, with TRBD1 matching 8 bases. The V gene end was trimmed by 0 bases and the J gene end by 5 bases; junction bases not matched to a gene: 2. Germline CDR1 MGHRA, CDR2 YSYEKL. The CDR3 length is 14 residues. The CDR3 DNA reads TGCGCCAGCAGCCAAGACAGGGGGCGCGAGACCCAGTACTTC. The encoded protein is CASSQDRGRETQYF.

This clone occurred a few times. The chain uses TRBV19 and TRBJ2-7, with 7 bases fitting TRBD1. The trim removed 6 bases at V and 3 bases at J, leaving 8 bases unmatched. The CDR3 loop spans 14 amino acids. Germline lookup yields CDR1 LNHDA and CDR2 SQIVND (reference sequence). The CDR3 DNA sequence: TGTGCCAGTAGGAAGACAGGGAATTACTACGAGCAGTACTTC. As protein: CASRKTGNYYEQYF.

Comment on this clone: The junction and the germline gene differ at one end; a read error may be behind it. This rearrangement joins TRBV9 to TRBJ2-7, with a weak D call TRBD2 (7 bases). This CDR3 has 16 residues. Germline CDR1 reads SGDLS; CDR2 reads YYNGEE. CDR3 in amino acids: CASSVGPQGTTYEQYF. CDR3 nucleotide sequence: TGTGCCAGCAGCGTTGGCCCCCAGGGGACTACCTACGAACAGTACTTC.

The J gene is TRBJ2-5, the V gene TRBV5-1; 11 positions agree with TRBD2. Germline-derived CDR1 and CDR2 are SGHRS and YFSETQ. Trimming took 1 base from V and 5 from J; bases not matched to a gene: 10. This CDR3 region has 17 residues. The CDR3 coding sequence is TGCGCCAGCAGCTTGTCCGTACTAGCGGGAGCCTTGGAGACCCAGTACTTC. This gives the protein CASSLSVLAGALETQYF.

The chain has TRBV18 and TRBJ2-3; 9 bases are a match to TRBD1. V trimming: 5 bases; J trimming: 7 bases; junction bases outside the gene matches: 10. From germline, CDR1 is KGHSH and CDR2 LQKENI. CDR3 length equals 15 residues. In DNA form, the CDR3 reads TGTGCCAGCTCATCGGACAGGGGACTCCCCTATACGCAGTATTTT. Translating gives CASSSDRGLPYTQYF.

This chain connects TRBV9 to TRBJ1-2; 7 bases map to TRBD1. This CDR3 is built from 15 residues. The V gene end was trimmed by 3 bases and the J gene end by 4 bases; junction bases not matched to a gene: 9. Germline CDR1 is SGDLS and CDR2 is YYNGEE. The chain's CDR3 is CASSAHGQDSYGYTF. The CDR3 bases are TGTGCCAGCAGCGCCCATGGACAGGATTCCTATGGCTACACCTTC.

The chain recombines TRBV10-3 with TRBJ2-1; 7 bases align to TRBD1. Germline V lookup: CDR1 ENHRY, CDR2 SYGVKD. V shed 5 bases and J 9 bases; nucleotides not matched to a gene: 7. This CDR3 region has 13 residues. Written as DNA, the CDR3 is TGTGCCATCAGTACGACAGGGTTCCCTGAGCAGTTCTTC. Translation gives CAISTTGFPEQFF.

The CDR3 DNA is TGTGCCAGCTCACCGCGCCAAACCGCCTACGAGCAGTACTTC. As protein: CASSPRQTAYEQYF. The chain has TRBV18 and TRBJ2-7; D unresolved. This CDR3 has 14 residues. Looked up from germline, CDR1 is KGHSH and CDR2 is LQKENI. Trimming took off 3 bases at V and 2 bases at J, with 11 bases between the two ends.

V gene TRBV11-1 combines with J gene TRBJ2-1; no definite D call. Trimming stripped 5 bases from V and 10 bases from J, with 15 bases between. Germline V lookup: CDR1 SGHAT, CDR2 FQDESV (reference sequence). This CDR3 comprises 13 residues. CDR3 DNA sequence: TGTGCCAGCAGCATGATTAGGAGTGGGGAGCAGTTCTTC. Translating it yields CASSMIRSGEQFF.

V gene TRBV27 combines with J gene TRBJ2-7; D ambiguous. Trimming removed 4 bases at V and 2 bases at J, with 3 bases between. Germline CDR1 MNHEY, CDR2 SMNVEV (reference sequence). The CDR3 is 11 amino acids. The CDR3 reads CASSSTYEQYF. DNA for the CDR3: TGTGCCAGCAGTTCTACCTACGAGCAGTACTTC.

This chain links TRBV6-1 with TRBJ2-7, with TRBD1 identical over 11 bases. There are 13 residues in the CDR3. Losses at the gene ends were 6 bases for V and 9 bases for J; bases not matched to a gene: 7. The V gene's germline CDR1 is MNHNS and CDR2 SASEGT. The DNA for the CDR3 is TGTGCCAGCAGCCGAGGACAGGGGGCCGTGCAGTACTTC. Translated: CASSRGQGAVQYF.

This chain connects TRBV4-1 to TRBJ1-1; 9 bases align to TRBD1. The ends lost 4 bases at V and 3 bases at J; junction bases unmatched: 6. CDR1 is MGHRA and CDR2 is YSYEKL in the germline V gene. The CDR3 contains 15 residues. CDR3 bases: TGCGCCAGCAGCCGTCAACAGGGGGCTCACACTGAAGCTTTCTTT. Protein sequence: CASSRQQGAHTEAFF.

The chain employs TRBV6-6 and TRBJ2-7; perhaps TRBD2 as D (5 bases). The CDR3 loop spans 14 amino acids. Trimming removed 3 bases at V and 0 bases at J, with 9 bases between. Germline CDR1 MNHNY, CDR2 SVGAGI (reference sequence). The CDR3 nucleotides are TGTGCCAGCAGTTATGCGGGTCTCTCCTACGAGCAGTACTTC. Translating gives CASSYAGLSYEQYF.

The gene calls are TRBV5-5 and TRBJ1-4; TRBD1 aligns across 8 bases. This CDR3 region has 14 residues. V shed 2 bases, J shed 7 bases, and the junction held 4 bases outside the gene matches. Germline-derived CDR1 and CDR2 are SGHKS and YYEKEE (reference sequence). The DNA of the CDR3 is TGTGCCAGCAGCTTCGGACAGGGCCGTGAAAAACTGTTTTTT. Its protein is CASSFGQGREKLFF.

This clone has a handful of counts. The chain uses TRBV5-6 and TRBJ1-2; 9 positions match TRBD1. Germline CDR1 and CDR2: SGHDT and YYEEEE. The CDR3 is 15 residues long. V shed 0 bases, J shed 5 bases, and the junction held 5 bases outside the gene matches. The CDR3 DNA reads TGTGCCAGCAGCTTGGCCCCGGGACAGGGTTATGGCTACACCTTC. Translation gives CASSLAPGQGYGYTF.

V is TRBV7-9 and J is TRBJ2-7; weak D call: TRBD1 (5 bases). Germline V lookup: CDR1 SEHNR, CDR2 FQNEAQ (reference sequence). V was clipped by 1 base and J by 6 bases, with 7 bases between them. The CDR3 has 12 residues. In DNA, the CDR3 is TGTGCCAGCAGCTTAGTAGGGGTCGAGCAGTACTTC. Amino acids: CASSLVGVEQYF.

The CDR3 spells CASSPEGQGNIYGYTF. DNA of the CDR3: TGCGCCAGCAGCCCGGAGGGACAGGGAAACATCTATGGCTACACCTTC. J is TRBJ1-2 and V is TRBV5-1; 9 bases fit TRBD1. CDR1 is SGHRS, CDR2 YFSETQ, per germline. This CDR3 is built from 16 residues. The trim removed 4 bases at V and 4 bases at J, leaving 11 bases unmatched.

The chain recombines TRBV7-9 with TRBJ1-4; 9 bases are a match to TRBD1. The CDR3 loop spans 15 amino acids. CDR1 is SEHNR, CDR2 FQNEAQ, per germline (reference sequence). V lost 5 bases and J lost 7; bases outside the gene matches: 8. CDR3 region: CASSADRGRGEKLFF. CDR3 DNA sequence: TGTGCCAGCAGCGCGGACAGGGGTAGGGGTGAAAAACTGTTTTTT.

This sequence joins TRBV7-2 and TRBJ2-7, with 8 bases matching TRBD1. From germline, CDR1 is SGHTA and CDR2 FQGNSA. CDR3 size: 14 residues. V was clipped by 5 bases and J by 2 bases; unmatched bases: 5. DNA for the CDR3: TGTGCCAGCAGCGCTGACAGGGGAGCCTACGAGCAGTACTTC. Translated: CASSADRGAYEQYF. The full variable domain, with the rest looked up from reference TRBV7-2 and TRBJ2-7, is GAGVSQSPSNKVTEKGKDVELRCDPISGHTALYWYRQSLGQGLEFLIYFQGNSAPDKSGLPSDRFSAERTGGSVSTLTIQRTQQEDSAVYLCASSADRGAYEQYFGPGTRLTVT.

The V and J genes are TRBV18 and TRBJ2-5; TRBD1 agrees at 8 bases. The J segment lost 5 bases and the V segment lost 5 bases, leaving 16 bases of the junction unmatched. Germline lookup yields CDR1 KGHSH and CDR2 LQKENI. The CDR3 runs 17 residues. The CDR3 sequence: CASSKVGGQAPGETQYF. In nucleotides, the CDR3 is TGTGCCAGCTCAAAGGTTGGGGGACAGGCTCCGGGGGAGACCCAGTACTTC. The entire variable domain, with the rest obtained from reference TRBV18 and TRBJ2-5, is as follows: NAGVMQNPRHLVRRRGQEARLRCSPMKGHSHVYWYRQLPEEGLKFMVYLQKENIIDESGMPKERFSAEFPKEGPSILRIQQVVRGDSAAYFCASSKVGGQAPGETQYFGPGTRLLVL.

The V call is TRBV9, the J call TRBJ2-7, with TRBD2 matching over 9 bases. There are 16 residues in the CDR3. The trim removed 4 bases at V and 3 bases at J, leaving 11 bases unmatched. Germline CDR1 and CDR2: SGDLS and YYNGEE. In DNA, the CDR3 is TGTGCCAGCAGCCCACCTCCGGCGGGAGGGAGCTACGAGCAGTACTTC. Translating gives CASSPPPAGGSYEQYF.

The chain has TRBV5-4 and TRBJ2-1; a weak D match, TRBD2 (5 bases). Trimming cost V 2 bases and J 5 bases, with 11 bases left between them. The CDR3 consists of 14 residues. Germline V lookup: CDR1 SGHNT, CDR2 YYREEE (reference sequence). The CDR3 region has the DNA TGTGCCAGCAGCTTCAAGAGCGGCAACAATGAGCAGTTCTTC. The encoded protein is CASSFKSGNNEQFF.

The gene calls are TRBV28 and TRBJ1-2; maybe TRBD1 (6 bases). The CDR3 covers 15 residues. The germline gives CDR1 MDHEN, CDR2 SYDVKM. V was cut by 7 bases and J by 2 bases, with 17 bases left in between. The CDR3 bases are TGTGCCAGCACCTTGGGCCAGGGGAAAAACTATGGCTACACCTTC. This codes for CASTLGQGKNYGYTF.

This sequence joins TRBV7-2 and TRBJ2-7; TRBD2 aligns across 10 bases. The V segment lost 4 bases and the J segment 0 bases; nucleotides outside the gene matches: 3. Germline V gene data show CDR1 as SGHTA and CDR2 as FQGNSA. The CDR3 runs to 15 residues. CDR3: CASSWASGSSYEQYF. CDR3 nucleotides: TGTGCCAGCAGCTGGGCTAGCGGGAGCTCCTACGAGCAGTACTTC.